This T cell receptor beta chain was recorded in a study of T cell responses to AZD1222 COVID-19 vaccine. Clones were read by immunoSEQ multiplex PCR, and TCRdb kept only the in-frame ones, dropping some. The table records about 120,000 clones, around 89% of them present only once. The study's findings and limits: Nearly half of spike-specific TCRs reportedly target unmutated variant regions.

A word on this clone: No antigen is known for it.

CDR3 length: 15 residues. Trimming took 2 bases from V and 0 from J, leaving 11 bases between them. The germline V gene has CDR1 SGHNT and CDR2 YYREEE (reference sequence). The V and J genes are TRBV5-4 and TRBJ1-1; D is unclear. The TCR was taken from an adult who received the AZD1222 COVID-19 vaccine. Sequenced material: peripheral blood, taken 28 days after the second AZD1222 dose. As DNA, the CDR3 is TGTGCCAGCAGCTTTACAGAGGGCCTGAACACTGAAGCTTTCTTT. It specifies CASSFTEGLNTEAFF.